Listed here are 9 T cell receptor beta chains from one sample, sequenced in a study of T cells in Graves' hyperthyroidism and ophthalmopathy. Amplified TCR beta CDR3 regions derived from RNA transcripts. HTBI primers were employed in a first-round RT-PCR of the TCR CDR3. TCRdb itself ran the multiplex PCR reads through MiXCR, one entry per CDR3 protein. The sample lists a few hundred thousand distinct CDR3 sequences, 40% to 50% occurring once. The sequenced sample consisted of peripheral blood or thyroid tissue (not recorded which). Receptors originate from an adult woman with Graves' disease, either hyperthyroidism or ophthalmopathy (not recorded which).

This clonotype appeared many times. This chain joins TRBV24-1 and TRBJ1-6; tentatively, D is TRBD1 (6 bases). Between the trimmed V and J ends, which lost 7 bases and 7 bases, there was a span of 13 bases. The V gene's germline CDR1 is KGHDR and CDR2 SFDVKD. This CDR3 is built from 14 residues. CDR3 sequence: CATSPGQPNSPLHF. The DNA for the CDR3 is TGTGCCACCAGCCCGGGACAACCCAATTCACCCCTCCACTTT.

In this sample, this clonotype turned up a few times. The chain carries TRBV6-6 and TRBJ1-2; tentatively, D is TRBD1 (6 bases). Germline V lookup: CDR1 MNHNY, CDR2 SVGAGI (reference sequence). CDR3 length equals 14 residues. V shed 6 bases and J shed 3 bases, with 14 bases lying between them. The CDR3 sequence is CASRLPGAYYGYTF. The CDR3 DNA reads TGTGCCAGCAGGCTGCCGGGGGCTTACTATGGCTACACCTTC.

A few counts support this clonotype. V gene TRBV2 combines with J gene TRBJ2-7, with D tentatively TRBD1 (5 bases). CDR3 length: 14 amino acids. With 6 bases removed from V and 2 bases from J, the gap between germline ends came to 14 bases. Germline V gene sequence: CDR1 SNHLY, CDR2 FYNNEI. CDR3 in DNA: TGTGCCAGCAGGTTTCAGGGTCAGGCCTACGAGCAGTACTTC. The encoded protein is CASRFQGQAYEQYF.

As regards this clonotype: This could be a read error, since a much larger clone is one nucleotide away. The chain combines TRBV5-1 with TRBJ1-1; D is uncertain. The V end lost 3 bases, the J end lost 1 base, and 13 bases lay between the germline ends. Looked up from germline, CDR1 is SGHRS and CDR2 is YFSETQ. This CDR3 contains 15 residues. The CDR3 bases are TGCGCCAGCAGCTCAGGACCGGGTCAGAACACTGAAGCTTTCTTT. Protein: CASSSGPGQNTEAFF. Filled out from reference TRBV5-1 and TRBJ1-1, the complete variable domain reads KAGVTQTPRYLIKTRGQQVTLSCSPISGHRSVSWYQQTPGQGLQFLFEYFSETQRNKGNFPGRFSGRQFSNSRSEMNVSTLELGDSALYLCASSSGPGQNTEAFFGQGTRLTVV.

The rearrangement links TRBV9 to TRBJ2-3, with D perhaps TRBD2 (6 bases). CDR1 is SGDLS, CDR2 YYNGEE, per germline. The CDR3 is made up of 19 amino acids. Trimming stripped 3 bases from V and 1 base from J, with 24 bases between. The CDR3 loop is CASSAGIGRLRRGTDTQYF. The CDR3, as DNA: TGTGCCAGCAGCGCGGGGATAGGGCGTTTAAGGAGGGGCACAGATACGCAGTATTTT. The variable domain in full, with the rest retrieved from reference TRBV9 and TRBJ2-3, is DSGVTQTPKHLITATGQRVTLRCSPRSGDLSVYWYQQSLDQGLQFLIQYYNGEERAKGNILERFSAQQFPDLHSELNLSSLELGDSALYFCASSAGIGRLRRGTDTQYFGPGTRLTVL.

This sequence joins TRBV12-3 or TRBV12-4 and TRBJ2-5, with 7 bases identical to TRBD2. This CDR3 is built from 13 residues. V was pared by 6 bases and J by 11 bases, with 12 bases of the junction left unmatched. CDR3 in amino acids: CASSTGLGGTQYF. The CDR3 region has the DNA TGTGCCAGCAGCACGGGACTGGGGGGGACTCAGTACTTC.

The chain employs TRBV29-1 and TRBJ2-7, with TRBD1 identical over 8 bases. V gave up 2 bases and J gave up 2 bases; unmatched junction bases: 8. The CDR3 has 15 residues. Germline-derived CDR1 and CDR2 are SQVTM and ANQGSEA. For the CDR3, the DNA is TGCAGCGTTGAACTCCGGGACAGGTCGACCTACGAGCAGTACTTC. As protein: CSVELRDRSTYEQYF.

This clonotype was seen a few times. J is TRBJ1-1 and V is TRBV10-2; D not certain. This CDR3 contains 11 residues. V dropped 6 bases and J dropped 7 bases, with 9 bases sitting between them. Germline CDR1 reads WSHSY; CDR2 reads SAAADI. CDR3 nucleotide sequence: TGCGCCAGCAGAGGGCAGATTGAAGCTTTCTTT. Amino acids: CASRGQIEAFF.

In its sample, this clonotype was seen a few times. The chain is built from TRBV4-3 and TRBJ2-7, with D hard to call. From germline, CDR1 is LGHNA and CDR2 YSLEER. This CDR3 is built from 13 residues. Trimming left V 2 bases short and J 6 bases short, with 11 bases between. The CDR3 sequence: CASSQKSGGEQYF. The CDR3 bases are TGCGCCAGCAGCCAAAAGTCTGGTGGCGAGCAGTACTTC.